A selection of T cell receptor beta chains follows, all from one sample in a study of lymphopenia after photon versus proton radiotherapy. Sequencing was performed with immunoSEQ multiplex PCR; in TCRdb, only in-frame clones are kept and a portion is missing. Of around 150,000 clones listed, 88% were seen once; the top ten hold roughly 4.7%. The specimen comprised peripheral blood, sampled from a patient treated with photon-based radiotherapy. Every receptor here comes from a man in his fifties or sixties with gastric cancer. Both conserved end residues are part of each CDR3. Fields, in order: D gene, V gene, clone size, J gene, CDR3 protein, CDR3 DNA. A D gene is named only where the DNA matches it firmly. Rows give clone size only sometimes, using once, few, many, or a class for an expanded clone.

D gene: TRBD2
V gene: TRBV28
clone size: NA
J gene: TRBJ2-1
CDR3 protein: CASSLAGVSNEQFF
CDR3 DNA: TGTGCCAGCAGTCTAGCGGGAGTGTCGAATGAGCAGTTCTTC

D gene: TRBD2
V gene: TRBV11-2
clone size: NA
J gene: TRBJ2-6
CDR3 protein: CASSSRGAGANVLTF
CDR3 DNA: TGTGCCAGCAGCTCCCGGGGGGCTGGGGCCAACGTCCTGACTTTC

D gene: NA
V gene: TRBV9
clone size: few
J gene: TRBJ2-3
CDR3 protein: CASSVGPQRGDTQYF
CDR3 DNA: TGTGCCAGCAGCGTAGGCCCGCAGAGGGGGGATACGCAGTATTTT

D gene: TRBD1
V gene: TRBV5-1
clone size: NA
J gene: TRBJ1-4
CDR3 protein: CASSLAGTDEKLFF
CDR3 DNA: TGCGCCAGCAGCTTGGCCGGGACAGATGAAAAACTGTTTTTT

D gene: TRBD1
V gene: TRBV15
clone size: NA
J gene: TRBJ2-7
CDR3 protein: CATSRDRQGLYEQYF
CDR3 DNA: TGTGCCACCAGCAGAGATCGACAGGGGCTCTACGAGCAGTACTTC

D gene: TRBD1
V gene: TRBV27
clone size: NA
J gene: TRBJ1-5
CDR3 protein: CASSSRQGSPSNQPQHF
CDR3 DNA: TGTGCCAGCAGTTCCCGACAGGGTAGCCCTAGCAATCAGCCCCAGCATTTT

D gene: TRBD2
V gene: TRBV9
clone size: once
J gene: TRBJ2-5
CDR3 protein: CASSATSGSGETQYF
CDR3 DNA: TGTGCCAGCAGCGCGACTAGCGGGAGTGGGGAGACCCAGTACTTC

D gene: NA
V gene: TRBV11-3
clone size: NA
J gene: TRBJ2-3
CDR3 protein: CASSLRGRSTDTQYF
CDR3 DNA: TGTGCCAGCAGCTTACGTGGGAGGTCCACAGATACGCAGTATTTT

D gene: NA
V gene: TRBV6-9
clone size: NA
J gene: TRBJ2-7
CDR3 protein: CASSSRGWCSYEQYF
CDR3 DNA: TGTGCCAGCAGTTCCCGCGGGTGGTGCTCCTACGAGCAGTACTTC

D gene: NA
V gene: TRBV18
clone size: NA
J gene: TRBJ2-1
CDR3 protein: CASSPSAWSYNEQFF
CDR3 DNA: TGTGCCAGCTCACCTTCGGCGTGGTCCTACAATGAGCAGTTCTTC

D gene: TRBD1
V gene: TRBV5-1
clone size: NA
J gene: TRBJ1-4
CDR3 protein: CASSAGDRVEKLFF
CDR3 DNA: TGCGCCAGCTCCGCCGGCGACAGGGTTGAAAAACTGTTTTTT

D gene: NA
V gene: TRBV6-5
clone size: NA
J gene: TRBJ1-1
CDR3 protein: CASTLRSANTEAFF
CDR3 DNA: TGTGCCAGCACCCTAAGATCAGCGAACACTGAAGCTTTCTTT

D gene: NA
V gene: TRBV11-2
clone size: NA
J gene: TRBJ1-1
CDR3 protein: CASSSDRTYTEAFF
CDR3 DNA: TGTGCCAGCAGTTCAGACAGGACCTACACTGAAGCTTTCTTT

D gene: NA
V gene: TRBV28
clone size: NA
J gene: TRBJ2-2
CDR3 protein: CASSLWGALETGELFF
CDR3 DNA: TGTGCCAGCAGTTTATGGGGGGCGCTGGAGACCGGGGAGCTGTTTTTT

D gene: NA
V gene: TRBV27
clone size: NA
J gene: TRBJ2-2
CDR3 protein: CASMGTRNTGELFF
CDR3 DNA: TGTGCCAGCATGGGGACACGGAACACCGGGGAGCTGTTTTTT

D gene: NA
V gene: TRBV18
clone size: NA
J gene: TRBJ1-3
CDR3 protein: CASSPTGNTIYF
CDR3 DNA: TGTGCCAGCTCACCAACTGGAAACACCATATATTTT

D gene: NA
V gene: TRBV27
clone size: NA
J gene: TRBJ1-5
CDR3 protein: CASSFQGVNQPQHF
CDR3 DNA: TGTGCCAGCAGTTTTCAGGGTGTTAATCAGCCCCAGCATTTT

D gene: TRBD1
V gene: TRBV6-5
clone size: NA
J gene: TRBJ2-7
CDR3 protein: CASRIRDSIYEQYF
CDR3 DNA: TGTGCCAGCAGAATCCGGGACAGCATCTACGAGCAGTACTTC

D gene: NA
V gene: TRBV7-3
clone size: NA
J gene: TRBJ2-1
CDR3 protein: CASSLTVQGNEQFF
CDR3 DNA: TGTGCCAGCAGCTTAACGGTGCAGGGTAATGAGCAGTTCTTC

D gene: NA
V gene: TRBV5-1
clone size: NA
J gene: TRBJ2-2
CDR3 protein: CASSPRGATNTGELFF
CDR3 DNA: TGCGCCAGCAGCCCCCGAGGAGCTACGAACACCGGGGAGCTGTTTTTT

D gene: TRBD2
V gene: TRBV9
clone size: NA
J gene: TRBJ2-3
CDR3 protein: CASSSGLAGRGGTDTQYF
CDR3 DNA: TGTGCCAGCAGCTCGGGGCTAGCGGGAAGGGGTGGGACAGATACGCAGTATTTT

D gene: TRBD1
V gene: TRBV18
clone size: NA
J gene: TRBJ2-2
CDR3 protein: CASSPGQVLGELFF
CDR3 DNA: TGTGCCAGCTCACCGGGACAGGTCCTCGGGGAGCTGTTTTTT

D gene: NA
V gene: TRBV5-4
clone size: NA
J gene: TRBJ2-3
CDR3 protein: CASTKGASTDTQYF
CDR3 DNA: TGTGCCAGCACCAAAGGGGCTAGCACAGATACGCAGTATTTT

D gene: NA
V gene: TRBV5-5
clone size: NA
J gene: TRBJ1-2
CDR3 protein: CASSSGLGQSYGYTF
CDR3 DNA: TGTGCCAGCAGCTCGGGCCTTGGACAGTCCTATGGCTACACCTTC

D gene: NA
V gene: TRBV18
clone size: NA
J gene: TRBJ2-1
CDR3 protein: CASSPPWGPSYNEQFF
CDR3 DNA: TGTGCCAGCTCACCACCGTGGGGACCATCCTACAATGAGCAGTTCTTC

D gene: TRBD2
V gene: TRBV5-5
clone size: NA
J gene: TRBJ2-2
CDR3 protein: CASSPLAGDAGELFF
CDR3 DNA: TGTGCCAGCAGCCCGCTAGCGGGGGATGCCGGGGAGCTGTTTTTT

D gene: TRBD2
V gene: TRBV7-2
clone size: NA
J gene: TRBJ2-1
CDR3 protein: CASSLGLGNEQFF
CDR3 DNA: TGTGCCAGCAGCCTGGGACTAGGCAATGAGCAGTTCTTC

D gene: NA
V gene: TRBV27
clone size: NA
J gene: TRBJ2-2
CDR3 protein: CASSPGDPPYTGELFF
CDR3 DNA: TGTGCCAGCAGTCCCGGAGACCCCCCTTACACCGGGGAGCTGTTTTTT

D gene: NA
V gene: TRBV7-9
clone size: NA
J gene: TRBJ1-1
CDR3 protein: CASSLAQLNTEAFF
CDR3 DNA: TGTGCCAGCAGCTTAGCCCAGCTGAACACTGAAGCTTTCTTT

D gene: TRBD1
V gene: TRBV6-5
clone size: NA
J gene: TRBJ1-1
CDR3 protein: CASSYSDRATEAFF
CDR3 DNA: TGTGCCAGCAGTTATTCTGACAGGGCCACTGAAGCTTTCTTT

D gene: TRBD2
V gene: TRBV2
clone size: NA
J gene: TRBJ2-3
CDR3 protein: CASIRRRIAGGSGTDTQYF
CDR3 DNA: TGTGCCAGCATCCGAAGAAGGATAGCGGGAGGGTCTGGCACAGATACGCAGTATTTT

D gene: TRBD1
V gene: TRBV2
clone size: NA
J gene: TRBJ1-1
CDR3 protein: CASRRQGNTEAFF
CDR3 DNA: TGTGCCAGCAGGAGACAGGGTAACACTGAAGCTTTCTTT

D gene: TRBD2
V gene: TRBV7-2
clone size: NA
J gene: TRBJ2-1
CDR3 protein: CASSKIAGSSYNEQFF
CDR3 DNA: TGTGCCAGCAGCAAAATAGCGGGAAGCTCCTACAATGAGCAGTTCTTC

D gene: TRBD1
V gene: TRBV6-5
clone size: NA
J gene: TRBJ2-2
CDR3 protein: CASSYSQGANGELFF
CDR3 DNA: TGTGCCAGCAGTTACTCGCAGGGGGCAAACGGGGAGCTGTTTTTT

D gene: TRBD1
V gene: TRBV5-1
clone size: NA
J gene: TRBJ1-2
CDR3 protein: CASRISTGTGGFGYTF
CDR3 DNA: TGCGCCAGCAGAATCTCGACCGGGACAGGGGGGTTTGGCTACACCTTC

D gene: NA
V gene: TRBV7-2
clone size: NA
J gene: TRBJ2-3
CDR3 protein: CASSPRNTDTQYF
CDR3 DNA: TGTGCCAGCAGCCCCCGCAACACAGATACGCAGTATTTT

D gene: NA
V gene: TRBV18
clone size: NA
J gene: TRBJ1-3
CDR3 protein: CASSPYRDVASGNTIYF
CDR3 DNA: TGTGCCAGCTCACCATACAGGGATGTCGCCTCTGGAAACACCATATATTTT

D gene: NA
V gene: TRBV25-1
clone size: NA
J gene: TRBJ1-5
CDR3 protein: CASSDLGDNQPQHF
CDR3 DNA: TGTGCCAGCAGTGATCTGGGAGACAATCAGCCCCAGCATTTT

D gene: NA
V gene: TRBV28
clone size: NA
J gene: TRBJ1-5
CDR3 protein: CASRPTGNQPQHF
CDR3 DNA: TGTGCCAGCCGTCCGACCGGGAATCAGCCCCAGCATTTT

D gene: NA
V gene: TRBV6-6
clone size: NA
J gene: TRBJ2-2
CDR3 protein: CASIERNTGELFF
CDR3 DNA: TGTGCCAGCATAGAAAGGAACACCGGGGAGCTGTTTTTT

D gene: TRBD1
V gene: TRBV7-9
clone size: NA
J gene: TRBJ2-2
CDR3 protein: CASSFRGTGANTGELFF
CDR3 DNA: TGTGCCAGCAGCTTTAGAGGGACAGGGGCCAACACCGGGGAGCTGTTTTTT

D gene: NA
V gene: TRBV7-2
clone size: NA
J gene: TRBJ1-2
CDR3 protein: CASSSNGYGYTF
CDR3 DNA: TGTGCCAGCAGCTCGAATGGCTATGGCTACACCTTC

D gene: TRBD1
V gene: TRBV9
clone size: NA
J gene: TRBJ1-2
CDR3 protein: CASSVGSDRVDGYTF
CDR3 DNA: TGTGCCAGCAGCGTCGGCTCTGACAGGGTGGATGGCTACACCTTC

D gene: NA
V gene: TRBV11-3
clone size: NA
J gene: TRBJ2-1
CDR3 protein: CASSLVNNEQFF
CDR3 DNA: TGTGCCAGCAGCTTAGTCAACAATGAGCAGTTCTTC